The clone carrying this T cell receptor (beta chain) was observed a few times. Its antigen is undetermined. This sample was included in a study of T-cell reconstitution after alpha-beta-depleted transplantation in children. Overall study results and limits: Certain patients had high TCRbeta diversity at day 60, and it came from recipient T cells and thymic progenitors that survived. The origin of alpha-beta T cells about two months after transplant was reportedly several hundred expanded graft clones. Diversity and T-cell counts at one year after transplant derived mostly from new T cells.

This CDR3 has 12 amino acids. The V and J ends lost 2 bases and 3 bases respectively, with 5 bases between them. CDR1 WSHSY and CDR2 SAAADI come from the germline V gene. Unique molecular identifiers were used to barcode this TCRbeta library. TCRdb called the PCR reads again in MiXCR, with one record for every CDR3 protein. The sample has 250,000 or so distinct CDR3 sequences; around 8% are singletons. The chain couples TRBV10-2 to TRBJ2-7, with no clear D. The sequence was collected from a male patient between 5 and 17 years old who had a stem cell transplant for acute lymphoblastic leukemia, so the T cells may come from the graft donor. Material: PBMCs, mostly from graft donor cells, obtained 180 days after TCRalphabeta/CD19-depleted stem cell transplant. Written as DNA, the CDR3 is TGCGCCAGCAGTGAGCACCGCTACGAGCAGTACTTC. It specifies CASSEHRYEQYF.